This TCR beta chain is drawn from a study of T cell repertoires in cytomegalovirus infection. Background on the study: As its CMV epitopes, the study selected recently identified HLA-C-restricted and well-studied HLA-B-restricted targets. Carrying CMV and the relevant HLA type showed in public TCR beta signatures.

V shed 0 bases, J shed 6 bases, and the junction held 5 bases outside the gene matches. Germline values: CDR1 SGHNT, CDR2 YYREEE (reference sequence). CDR3 length equals 15 residues. On this clonotype itself: Its specificity is unknown.

A single record per CDR3 protein comes from TCRdb applying MiXCR to the reads. The repertoire holds 570,000 or so distinct CDR3 sequences, 40% seen once, with more than 40% in the top ten. Study outcomes and limitations: Ex vivo responses were dominated by HLA-C-restricted CMV-specific TCR beta clonotypes.

This TCR derives from a human donor in good health (CMV status not recorded). Some clones in this sample may be carry-over from other donors' samples. Sequenced material: cultured PBMCs, taken from culture after CMV antigen stimulation. The chain links TRBV5-4 to TRBJ1-4; 7 bases align to TRBD1. CDR3 bases: TGTGCCAGCAGCTTGGCGGCAGGGGGTGATGAAAAACTGTTTTTT. This gives the protein CASSLAAGGDEKLFF.